This T cell receptor (beta chain) was sequenced for a study of graft-versus-host responses after intestinal transplantation. Regarding this clone: Antigen: not known.

V was trimmed by 0 bases and J by 4 bases, leaving 9 bases between them. The germline V gene has CDR1 MGHRA and CDR2 YSYEKL. This CDR3 contains 14 residues. Method: immunoSEQ multiplex PCR; TCRdb's copy keeps in-frame clones and lacks some. The repertoire holds over 15,000 clones, with about four fifths as singletons. Study-wide results and caveats: Recipient-marrow GvH clones were detected, some having first appeared in ileum or blood.

The sequences come from PBMCs, collected 14 days after transplant. The receptor was derived from a human patient who received an intestinal transplant, so some T cells may come from the graft donor. The chain employs TRBV4-1 and TRBJ1-2; D is unresolved. The CDR3 DNA reads TGCGCCAGCAGCCAAGACCCGAGAGCCTATGGCTACACCTTC. It specifies CASSQDPRAYGYTF.